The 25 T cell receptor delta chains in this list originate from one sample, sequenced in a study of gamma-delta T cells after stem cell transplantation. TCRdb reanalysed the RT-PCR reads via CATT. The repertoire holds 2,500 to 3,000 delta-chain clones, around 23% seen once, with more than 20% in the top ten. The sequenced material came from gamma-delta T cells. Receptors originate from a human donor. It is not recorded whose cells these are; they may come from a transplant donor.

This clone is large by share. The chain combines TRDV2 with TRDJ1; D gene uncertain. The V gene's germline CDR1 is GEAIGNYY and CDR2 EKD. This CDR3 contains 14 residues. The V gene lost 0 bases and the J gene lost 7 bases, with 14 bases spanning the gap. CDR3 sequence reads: CACDTVLQRSKLIF. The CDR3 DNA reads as TGTGCCTGTGACACCGTCCTCCAACGAAGTAAACTCATCTTT.

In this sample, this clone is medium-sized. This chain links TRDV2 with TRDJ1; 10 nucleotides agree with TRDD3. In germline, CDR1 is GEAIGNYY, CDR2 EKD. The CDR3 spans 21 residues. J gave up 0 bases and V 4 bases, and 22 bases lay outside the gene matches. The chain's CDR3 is CACDPIPVGGTGGSYTDKLIF. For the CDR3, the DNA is TGTGCCTGTGATCCAATTCCGGTCGGAGGTACTGGGGGATCGTACACCGATAAACTCATCTTT.

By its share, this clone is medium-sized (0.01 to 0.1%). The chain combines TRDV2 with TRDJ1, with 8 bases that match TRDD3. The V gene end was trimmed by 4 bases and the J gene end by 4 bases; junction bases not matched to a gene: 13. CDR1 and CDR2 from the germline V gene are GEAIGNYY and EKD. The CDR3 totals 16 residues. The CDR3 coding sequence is TGTGCCTGTGATGCCCTTTGGGGGGATAGTAGCGATAAACTCATCTTT. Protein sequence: CACDALWGDSSDKLIF.

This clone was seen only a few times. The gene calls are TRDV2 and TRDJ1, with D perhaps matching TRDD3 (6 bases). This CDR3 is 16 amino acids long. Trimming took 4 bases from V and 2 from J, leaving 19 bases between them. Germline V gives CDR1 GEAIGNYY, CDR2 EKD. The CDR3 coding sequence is TGTGCCTGTGATCAGCTGGGGACCAGGAGGACCGATAAACTCATCTTT. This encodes CACDQLGTRRTDKLIF.

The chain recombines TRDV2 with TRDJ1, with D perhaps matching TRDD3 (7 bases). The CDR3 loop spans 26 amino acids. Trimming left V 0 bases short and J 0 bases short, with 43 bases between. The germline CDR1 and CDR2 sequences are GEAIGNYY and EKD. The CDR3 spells CACDTLLVSYSRTGDPTTADTDKLIF. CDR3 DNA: TGTGCCTGTGACACCTTACTAGTATCCTACTCCCGTACTGGGGACCCTACCACTGCGGACACCGATAAACTCATCTTT.

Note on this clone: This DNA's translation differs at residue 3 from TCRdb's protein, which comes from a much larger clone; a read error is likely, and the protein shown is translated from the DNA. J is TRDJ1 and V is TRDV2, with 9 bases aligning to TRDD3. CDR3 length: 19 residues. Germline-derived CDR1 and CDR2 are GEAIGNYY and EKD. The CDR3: CASDTLPFTGGKVADKLIF. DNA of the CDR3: TGTGCCAGTGACACCTTACCGTTTACTGGGGGAAAGGTGGCCGATAAACTCATCTTT.

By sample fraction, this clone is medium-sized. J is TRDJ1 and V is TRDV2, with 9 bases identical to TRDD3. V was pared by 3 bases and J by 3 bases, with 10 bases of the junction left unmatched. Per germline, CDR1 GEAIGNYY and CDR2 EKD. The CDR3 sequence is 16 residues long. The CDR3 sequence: CACDGLLGEGSDKLIF. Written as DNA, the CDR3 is TGTGCCTGTGACGGCTTACTGGGGGAGGGATCCGATAAACTCATCTTT.

The CDR3, as DNA: TGTGCCTGTGACACCGTAGCCCTATGGGGACTGGGGGATACTTCTAGGTCGGGGCAAGAAACCGATAAACTCATCTTT. Translating it yields CACDTVALWGLGDTSRSGQETDKLIF. This sequence joins TRDV2 and TRDJ1, with TRDD3 identical over 12 bases. Trimming at V came to 0 bases and at J to 2 bases, leaving 33 bases not matched to a gene. The germline CDR1 and CDR2 sequences are GEAIGNYY and EKD. This CDR3 is 26 amino acids long.

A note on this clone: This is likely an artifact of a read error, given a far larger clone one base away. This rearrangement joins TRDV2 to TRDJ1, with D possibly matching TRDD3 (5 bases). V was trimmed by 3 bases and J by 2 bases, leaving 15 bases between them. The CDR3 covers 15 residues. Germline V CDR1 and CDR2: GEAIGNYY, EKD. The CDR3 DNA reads TGTGCCTGTGACGCCATACTGGCGAAAACCGATAAACTCATCTTT. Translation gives CACDAILAKTDKLIF.

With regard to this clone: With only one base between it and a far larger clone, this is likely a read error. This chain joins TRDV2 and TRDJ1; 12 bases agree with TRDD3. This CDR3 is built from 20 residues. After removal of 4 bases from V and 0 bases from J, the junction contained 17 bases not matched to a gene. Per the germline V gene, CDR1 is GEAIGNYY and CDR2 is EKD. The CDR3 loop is CACDPARGILGDTHTDKLIF. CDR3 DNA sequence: TGTGCCTGTGATCCCGCCAGGGGCATACTGGGGGATACTCACACCGATAAACTCATCTTT.

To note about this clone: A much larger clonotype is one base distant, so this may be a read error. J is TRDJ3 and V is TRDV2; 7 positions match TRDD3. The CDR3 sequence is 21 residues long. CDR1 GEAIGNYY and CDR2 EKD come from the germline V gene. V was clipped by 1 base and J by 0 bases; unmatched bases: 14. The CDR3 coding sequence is TGTGCCTGTGACACGATGAGTATTGGGGGAGCTAGCTCCTGGGACACCCGACAGATGTTTTTC. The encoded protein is CACDTMSIGGASSWDTRQMFF.

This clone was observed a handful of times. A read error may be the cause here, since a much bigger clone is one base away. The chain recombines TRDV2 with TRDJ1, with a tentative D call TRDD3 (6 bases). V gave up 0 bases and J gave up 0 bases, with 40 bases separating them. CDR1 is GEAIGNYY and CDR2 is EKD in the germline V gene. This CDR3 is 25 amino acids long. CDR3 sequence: CACDTQFFRTLGDLKGELYTDKLIF. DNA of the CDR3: TGTGCCTGTGACACCCAGTTCTTCCGTACTCTTGGGGATTTGAAGGGGGAGTTGTACACCGATAAACTCATCTTT.

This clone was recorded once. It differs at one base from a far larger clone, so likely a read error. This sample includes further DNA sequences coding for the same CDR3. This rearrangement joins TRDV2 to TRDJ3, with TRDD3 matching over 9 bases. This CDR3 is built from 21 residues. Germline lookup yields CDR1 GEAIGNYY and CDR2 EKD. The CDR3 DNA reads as TGTGCCTGTGACACGATGAGTACTGGGGGAGCTAGCTCCTGGGACACCCGCCAGATGTTTTTC. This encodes CACDTMSTGGASSWDTRQMFF.

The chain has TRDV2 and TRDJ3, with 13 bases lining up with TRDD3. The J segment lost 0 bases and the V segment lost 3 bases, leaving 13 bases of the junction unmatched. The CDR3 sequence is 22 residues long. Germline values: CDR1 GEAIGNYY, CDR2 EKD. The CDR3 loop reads CACDALTGGYAGSSWDTRQMFF. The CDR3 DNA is TGTGCCTGTGACGCCCTTACTGGGGGATACGCCGGCAGCTCCTGGGACACCCGACAGATGTTTTTC.

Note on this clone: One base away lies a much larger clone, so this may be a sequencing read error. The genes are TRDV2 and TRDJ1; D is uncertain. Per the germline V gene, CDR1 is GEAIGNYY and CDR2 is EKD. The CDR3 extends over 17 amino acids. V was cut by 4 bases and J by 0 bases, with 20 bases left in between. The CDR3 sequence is CACDPLVTYPHTDKLIF. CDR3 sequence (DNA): TGTGCCTGTGATCCGCTGGTGACGTACCCCCACACCGATAAACTCATCTTT.

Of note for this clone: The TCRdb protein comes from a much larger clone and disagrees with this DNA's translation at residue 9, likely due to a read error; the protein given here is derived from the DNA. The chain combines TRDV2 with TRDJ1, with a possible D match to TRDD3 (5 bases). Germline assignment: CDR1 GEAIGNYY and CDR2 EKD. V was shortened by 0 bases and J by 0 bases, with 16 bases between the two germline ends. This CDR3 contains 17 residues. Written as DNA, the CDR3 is TGTGCCTGTGACACCGTGGGGAAGGAGAAGTACACCGATAAACTCATCTTT. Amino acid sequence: CACDTVGKEKYTDKLIF.

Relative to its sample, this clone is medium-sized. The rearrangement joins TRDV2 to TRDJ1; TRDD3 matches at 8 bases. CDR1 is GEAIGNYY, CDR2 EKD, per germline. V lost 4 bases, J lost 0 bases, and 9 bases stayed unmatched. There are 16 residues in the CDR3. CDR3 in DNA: TGTGCCTGTGAAAGACTGGGGGCCTCGTACACCGATAAACTCATCTTT. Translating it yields CACERLGASYTDKLIF.

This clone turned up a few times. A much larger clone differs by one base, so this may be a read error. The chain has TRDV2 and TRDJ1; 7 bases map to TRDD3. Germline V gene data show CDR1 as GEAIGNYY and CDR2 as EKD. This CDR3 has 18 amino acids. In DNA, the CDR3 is TGTGCCAGTGACACCCTAAGTACTGGGGACAAGTACACCGATAAACTCATCTTT. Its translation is CASDTLSTGDKYTDKLIF.

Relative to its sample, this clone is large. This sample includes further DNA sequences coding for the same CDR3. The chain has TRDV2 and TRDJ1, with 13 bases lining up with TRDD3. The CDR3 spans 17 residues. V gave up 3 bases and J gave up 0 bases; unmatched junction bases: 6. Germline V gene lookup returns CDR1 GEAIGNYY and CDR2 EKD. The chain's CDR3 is CACDVLGDTRYTDKLIF. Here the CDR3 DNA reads TGTGCCTGTGACGTACTGGGGGATACGAGGTACACCGATAAACTCATCTTT.

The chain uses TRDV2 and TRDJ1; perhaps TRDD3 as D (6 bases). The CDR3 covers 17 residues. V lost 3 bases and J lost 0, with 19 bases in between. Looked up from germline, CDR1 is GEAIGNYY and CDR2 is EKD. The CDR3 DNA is TGTGCCTGTGACCCCCTTTTGGGGGGAAGAAACACCGATAAACTCATCTTT. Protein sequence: CACDPLLGGRNTDKLIF.

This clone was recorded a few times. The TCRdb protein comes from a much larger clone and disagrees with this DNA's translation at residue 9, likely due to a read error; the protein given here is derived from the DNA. DNA for the CDR3: TGTGCCTGTGACGCCGTACTGGCGGAAACCGATAAACTCATCTTT. Its protein product is CACDAVLAETDKLIF. This chain connects TRDV2 to TRDJ1; tentative D call: TRDD3 (5 bases). Germline assignment: CDR1 GEAIGNYY and CDR2 EKD. The CDR3 is made up of 15 amino acids. Trimming shortened V by 3 bases and J by 2 bases, and 15 bases separated the two germline ends.

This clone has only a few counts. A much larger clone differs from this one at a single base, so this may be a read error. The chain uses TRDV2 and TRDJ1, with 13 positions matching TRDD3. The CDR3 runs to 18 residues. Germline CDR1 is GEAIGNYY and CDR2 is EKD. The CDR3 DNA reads TGTGCCTGTGACCCACTTACTGGGGGATACGGGTACACCGAAAAACTCATCTTT. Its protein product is CACDPLTGGYGYTEKLIF.

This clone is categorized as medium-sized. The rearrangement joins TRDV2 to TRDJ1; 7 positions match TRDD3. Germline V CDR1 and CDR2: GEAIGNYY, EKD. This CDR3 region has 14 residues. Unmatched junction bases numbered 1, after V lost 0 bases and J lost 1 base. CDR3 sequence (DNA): TGTGCCTGTGACACCTGGGGGACCACCGATAAACTCATCTTT. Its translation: CACDTWGTTDKLIF.

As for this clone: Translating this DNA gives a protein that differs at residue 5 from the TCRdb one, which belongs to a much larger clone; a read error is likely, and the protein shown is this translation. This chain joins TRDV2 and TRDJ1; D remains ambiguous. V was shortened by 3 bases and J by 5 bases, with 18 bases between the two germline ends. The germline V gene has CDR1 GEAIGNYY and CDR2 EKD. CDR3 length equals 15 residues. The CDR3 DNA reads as TGTGCCTGTGACGCCGTAACGCTACGGGGTGATAAACTCATCTTT. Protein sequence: CACDAVTLRGDKLIF.

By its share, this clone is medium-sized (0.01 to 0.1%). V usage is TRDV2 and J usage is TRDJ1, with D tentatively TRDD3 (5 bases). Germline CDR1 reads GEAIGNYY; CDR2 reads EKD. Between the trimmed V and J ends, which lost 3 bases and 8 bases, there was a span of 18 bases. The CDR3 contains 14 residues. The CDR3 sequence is CACDPVGRQEKLIF. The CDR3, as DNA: TGTGCCTGTGACCCCGTGGGGCGACAGGAGAAACTCATCTTT.